These 3 T cell receptor beta chains came from one sample sequenced in a study of control samples from healthy donors and cancer patients. Measured with immunoSEQ multiplex PCR; TCRdb has only the in-frame clones, and not every one. Of 150,000 to 200,000 clones detected, around 89% appear once; the ten largest clones hold over 1.1%. Input material: blood. These receptors all come from a woman aged 50 to 60 in good health.

The gene calls are TRBV20-1 and TRBJ1-2, with 8 bases aligning to TRBD1. Germline-derived CDR1 and CDR2 are DFQATT and SNEGSKA (reference sequence). The J segment lost 6 bases and the V segment lost 5 bases, leaving 5 bases of the junction unmatched. The CDR3 is made up of 12 amino acids. This CDR3 reads CSARDRGDGYTF. In nucleotides, the CDR3 is TGCAGTGCTCGTGACAGGGGCGATGGCTACACCTTC.

The sample holds one count of this clone. CDR3 region: CASNQRGEGETQYF. CDR3 DNA sequence: TGTGCCAGCAACCAGCGGGGGGAGGGGGAGACCCAGTACTTC. The rearrangement joins TRBV7-2 to TRBJ2-5; 9 bases are shared with TRBD2. Looked up from germline, CDR1 is SGHTA and CDR2 is FQGNSA. This CDR3 is built from 14 residues. Losses at the gene ends were 7 bases for V and 5 bases for J; bases not matched to a gene: 8.

The rearrangement uses TRBV6-5 and TRBJ1-1, with unresolved D. The V gene lost 2 bases and the J gene lost 1 base, with 2 bases spanning the gap. Germline V gives CDR1 MNHEY, CDR2 SVGAGI. This CDR3 is built from 12 residues. CDR3 sequence (DNA): TGTGCCAGCAGTTACAGGAACACTGAAGCTTTCTTT. It is translated as CASSYRNTEAFF.